Listed here are 9 T cell receptor beta chains from one sample, sequenced in a study of blood T cell repertoires in COVID-19. Only in-frame clones appear in the TCRdb table, and some are missing; sequencing was by immunoSEQ multiplex PCR. This table has approximately 440,000 clones, 90% appearing once. Sequenced: PBMCs or T cells enriched from blood (not recorded which). The receptors come from a man between 18 and 35 years old who had recovered from COVID-19.

The chain uses TRBV16 and TRBJ1-5, with TRBD1 matching over 7 bases. The trim removed 1 base at V and 2 bases at J, leaving 2 bases unmatched. CDR3 length: 15 amino acids. Germline V gives CDR1 KGHSY, CDR2 FQNENV. The CDR3 bases are TGTGCCAGCAGCCAATGGGGGACAGGCAATCAGCCCCAGCATTTT. Amino acids: CASSQWGTGNQPQHF. Complete variable domain (other parts from reference TRBV16 and TRBJ1-5): GEEVAQTPKHLVRGEGQKAKLYCAPIKGHSYVFWYQQVLKNEFKFLISFQNENVFDETGMPKERFSAKCLPNSPCSLEIQATKLEDSAVYFCASSQWGTGNQPQHFGDGTRLSIL.

This chain uses TRBV28 with TRBJ1-1; weak D call: TRBD1 (6 bases). The V and J ends lost 2 bases and 3 bases respectively, with 10 bases between them. The CDR3 covers 14 residues. Germline assignment: CDR1 MDHEN and CDR2 SYDVKM. Written as DNA, the CDR3 is TGTGCCAGCAGTTTAGCGGACAGATACACTGAAGCTTTCTTT. Amino acids: CASSLADRYTEAFF.

This chain connects TRBV18 to TRBJ2-6, with a possible D match to TRBD1 (5 bases). The CDR3 length is 18 residues. CDR1 KGHSH and CDR2 LQKENI come from the germline V gene. Trimming took 2 bases from V and 0 from J, leaving 14 bases between them. DNA for the CDR3: TGTGCCAGCTCACCATTCTTCCAGGGTGACTCTGGGGCCAACGTCCTGACTTTC. It yields the protein CASSPFFQGDSGANVLTF.

This chain links TRBV4-2 with TRBJ2-1; D unresolved. The germline CDR1 and CDR2 sequences are LGHNA and YNFKEQ. V lost 5 bases and J 0 bases, leaving 8 bases between the germline ends. The CDR3 length is 14 residues. CDR3 DNA sequence: TGTGCCAGCAGCGGAGAAGGCTCCTACAATGAGCAGTTCTTC. This gives the protein CASSGEGSYNEQFF.

The chain joins TRBV7-9 to TRBJ2-5, with 11 bases that match TRBD2. Germline CDR1 and CDR2: SEHNR and FQNEAQ (reference sequence). The CDR3 has 17 residues. Trimming took 5 bases from V and 0 from J; bases not matched to a gene: 8. This chain's CDR3 is CASSPRGSGGDQETQYF. Here the CDR3 DNA reads TGTGCCAGCAGCCCCCGGGGTAGCGGGGGGGACCAAGAGACCCAGTACTTC.

The chain recombines TRBV3-1 (or the pseudogene TRBV3-2) with TRBJ1-2; no clear D gene. Trimming left V 2 bases short and J 2 bases short, with 9 bases between. This CDR3 contains 14 residues. Germline values: CDR1 LGHDT, CDR2 YNNKEL (reference sequence). The CDR3 bases are TGTGCCAGCAGCCAAAACAGACGGAACTATGGCTACACCTTC. The encoded protein is CASSQNRRNYGYTF.

J is TRBJ2-1 and V is TRBV11-2, with 9 bases that match TRBD2. Germline V lookup: CDR1 SGHAT, CDR2 FQNNGV. There are 17 residues in the CDR3. The J segment lost 3 bases and the V segment lost 3 bases, leaving 9 bases of the junction unmatched. This chain's CDR3 is CASSLIVGRGGYNEQFF. As DNA, the CDR3 is TGTGCCAGCAGCTTGATAGTCGGGCGGGGGGGCTACAATGAGCAGTTCTTC.

The rearrangement joins TRBV12-3 or TRBV12-4 to TRBJ1-2; the D gene is possibly TRBD1 (5 bases). The length of the CDR3 is 13 residues. Trimming removed 5 bases from V and 4 bases from J, with 11 bases in between. Here the CDR3 reads CASSPRGTYGYTF. The CDR3 DNA reads TGTGCCAGCAGTCCACGGGGGACCTATGGCTACACCTTC.

The V gene is TRBV5-1, the J gene TRBJ1-4; no definite D call. The V gene's germline CDR1 is SGHRS and CDR2 YFSETQ. Trimming took 5 bases from V and 7 from J, leaving 9 bases between them. This CDR3 contains 12 residues. The CDR3 sequence is CASSPEGEKLFF. The CDR3 nucleotides read TGCGCCAGCAGTCCGGAGGGTGAAAAACTGTTTTTT.